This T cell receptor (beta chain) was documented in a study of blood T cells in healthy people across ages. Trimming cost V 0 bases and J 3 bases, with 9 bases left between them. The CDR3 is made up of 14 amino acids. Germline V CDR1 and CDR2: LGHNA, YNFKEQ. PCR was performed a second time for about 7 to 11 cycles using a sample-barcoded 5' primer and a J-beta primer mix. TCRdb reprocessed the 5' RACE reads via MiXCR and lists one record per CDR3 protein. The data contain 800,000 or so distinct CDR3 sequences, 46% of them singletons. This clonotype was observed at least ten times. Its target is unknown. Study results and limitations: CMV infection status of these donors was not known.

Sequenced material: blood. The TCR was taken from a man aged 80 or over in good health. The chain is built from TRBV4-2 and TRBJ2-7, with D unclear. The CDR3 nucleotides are TGTGCCAGCAGCCAAGAAAACACAAACTACGAGCAGTACTTC. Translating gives CASSQENTNYEQYF.